The clone carrying this TCR beta chain was seen a handful of times. The sample is drawn from a study of T-cell memory formation after mild COVID-19. Each CDR3 protein is one row after TCRdb ran MiXCR on the 5' RACE reads. The sample includes about 340,000 distinct CDR3 sequences, 20% to 25% of them seen just once. There are 12 residues in the CDR3. CDR1 is SQVTM and CDR2 is ANQGSEA in the germline V gene. Trimming left V 4 bases short and J 7 bases short, with 13 bases between. Sample: PBMCs or a T cell subset sorted from them (not recorded which). The clonotype originates from an adult woman who had mild COVID-19 (a few samples of this study predate the infection). Cell type and time point are not known. This chain joins TRBV29-1 and TRBJ1-2; tentatively, D is TRBD1 (5 bases). This chain's CDR3 is CSVAGDLGGYTF. Written as DNA, the CDR3 is TGCAGCGTTGCCGGGGACTTGGGTGGCTACACCTTC.